These 2 T cell receptor beta chains were sequenced from one sample in a study of response to subunit inactivated influenza vaccine. TCRdb itself ran the RT-PCR reads through MiXCR, one entry per CDR3 protein. The sample lists almost 250,000 distinct CDR3 sequences, 12% occurring once. The sequencing here drew on non-naive T cells sorted from PBMCs, taken approximately 15 days before vaccination. The receptors were sampled from a man aged 50 to 59 who received an inactivated influenza vaccine.

CDR3 protein: CATQGGAGYNEQFF. CDR3 coding DNA: TGTGCCACCCAAGGGGGGGCTGGATACAATGAGCAGTTCTTC. The V and J genes are TRBV10-3 and TRBJ2-1; tentatively, D is TRBD2 (7 bases). The CDR3 is 14 residues long. Germline lookup yields CDR1 ENHRY and CDR2 SYGVKD. Trimming stripped 10 bases from V and 4 bases from J, with 17 bases between.

The table lists this clonotype with many counts. The V call is TRBV29-1, the J call TRBJ2-7, with 9 bases matching TRBD1. The CDR3 is 13 amino acids. Germline assignment: CDR1 SQVTM and CDR2 ANQGSEA. Losses at the gene ends were 7 bases for V and 0 bases for J; bases not matched to a gene: 4. The CDR3 DNA is TGCAGCGCCGGGACAGGGAGCTCCTACGAGCAGTACTTC. It specifies CSAGTGSSYEQYF.